The text below deals with one TCR beta chain. What it recognizes is unknown. The sample belongs to a study of breast tumors, draining lymph nodes, adjacent tissues. Study-level findings and limits: Data fit most tumor T cells coming from lymph node, expanding in tumor. Luminal-like breast cancer showed significantly greater tumor-nontumor repertoire similarity than basal-like breast cancer did. That most tumor T cells come from lymph nodes remained unproven. Tumor repertoires ranked between lymph nodes and nontumor tissue in diversity, with V and J gene preferences.

V lost 4 bases and J lost 3, with 11 bases in between. Germline lookup yields CDR1 SGHTS and CDR2 YDEGEE. The CDR3 is 14 residues long. TCRdb analysed the multiplex PCR reads with MiXCR anew, one entry per CDR3 protein. The profile shows approximately 300,000 distinct CDR3 sequences, 30% of them singletons. The lymph nodes were axillary draining lymph nodes from breast cancer patients. The receptor was isolated from a female donor with breast cancer. Some clones in this sample may be carry-over from other donors' samples. Sequences were obtained from axillary lymph node tissue. The chain carries TRBV5-8 and TRBJ1-5; unclear D gene. The CDR3 region has the DNA TGTGCCAGCAGCCTAGAGACAACCAATCAGCCCCAGCATTTT. The encoded protein is CASSLETTNQPQHF.